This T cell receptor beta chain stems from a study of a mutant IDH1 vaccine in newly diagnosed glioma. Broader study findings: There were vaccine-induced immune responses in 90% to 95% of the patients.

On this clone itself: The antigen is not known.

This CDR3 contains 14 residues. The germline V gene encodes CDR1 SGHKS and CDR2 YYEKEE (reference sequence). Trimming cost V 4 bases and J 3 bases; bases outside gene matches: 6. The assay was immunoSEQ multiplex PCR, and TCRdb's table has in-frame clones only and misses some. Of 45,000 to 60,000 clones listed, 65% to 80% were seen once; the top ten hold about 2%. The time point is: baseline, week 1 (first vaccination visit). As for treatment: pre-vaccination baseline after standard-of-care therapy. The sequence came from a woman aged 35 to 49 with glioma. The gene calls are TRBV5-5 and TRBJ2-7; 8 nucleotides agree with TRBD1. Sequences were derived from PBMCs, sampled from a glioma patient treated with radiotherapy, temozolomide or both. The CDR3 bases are TGTGCCAGCAGCCCACCGACAGGGGTCTACGAGCAGTACTTC. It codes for CASSPPTGVYEQYF.